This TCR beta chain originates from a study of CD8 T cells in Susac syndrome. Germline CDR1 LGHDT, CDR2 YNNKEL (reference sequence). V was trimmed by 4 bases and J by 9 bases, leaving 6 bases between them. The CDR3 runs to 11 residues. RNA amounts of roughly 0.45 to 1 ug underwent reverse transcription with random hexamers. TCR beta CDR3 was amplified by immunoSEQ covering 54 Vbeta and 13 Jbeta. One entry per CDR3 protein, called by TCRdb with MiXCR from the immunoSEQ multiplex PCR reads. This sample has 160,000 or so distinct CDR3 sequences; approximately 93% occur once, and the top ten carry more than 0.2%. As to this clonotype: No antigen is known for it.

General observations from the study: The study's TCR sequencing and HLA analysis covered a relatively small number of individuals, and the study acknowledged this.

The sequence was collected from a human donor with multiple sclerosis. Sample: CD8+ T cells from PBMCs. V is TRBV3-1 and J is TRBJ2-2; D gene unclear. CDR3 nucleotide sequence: TGTGCCAGCAGCCCTGGCAGGGAGCTGTTTTTT. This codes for CASSPGRELFF.